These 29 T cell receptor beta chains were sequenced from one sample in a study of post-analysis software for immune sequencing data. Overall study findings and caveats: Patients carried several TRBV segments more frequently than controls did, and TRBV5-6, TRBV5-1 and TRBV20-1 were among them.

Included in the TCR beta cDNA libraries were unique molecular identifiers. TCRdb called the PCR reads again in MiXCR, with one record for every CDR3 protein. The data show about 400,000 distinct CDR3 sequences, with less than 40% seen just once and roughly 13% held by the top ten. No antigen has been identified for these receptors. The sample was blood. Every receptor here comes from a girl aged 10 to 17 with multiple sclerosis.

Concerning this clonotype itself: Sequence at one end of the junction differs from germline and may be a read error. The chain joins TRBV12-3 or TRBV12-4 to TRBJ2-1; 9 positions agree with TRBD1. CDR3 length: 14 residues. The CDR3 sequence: CASRGQGGYNGQFF. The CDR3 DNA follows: TGTGCCAGCAGGGGACAGGGCGGCTACAATGGGCAGTTCTTC.

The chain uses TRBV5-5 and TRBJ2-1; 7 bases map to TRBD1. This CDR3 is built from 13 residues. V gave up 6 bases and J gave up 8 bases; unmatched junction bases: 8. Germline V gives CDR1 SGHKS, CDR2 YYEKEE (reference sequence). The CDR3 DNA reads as TGTGCCAGCACCAGACAGGGATTCGATGAGCAGTTCTTC. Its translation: CASTRQGFDEQFF. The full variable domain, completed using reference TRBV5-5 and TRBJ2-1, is DAGVTQSPTHLIKTRGQQVTLRCSPISGHKSVSWYQQVLGQGPQFIFQYYEKEERGRGNFPDRFSARQFPNYSSELNVNALLLGDSALYLCASTRQGFDEQFFGPGTRLTVL.

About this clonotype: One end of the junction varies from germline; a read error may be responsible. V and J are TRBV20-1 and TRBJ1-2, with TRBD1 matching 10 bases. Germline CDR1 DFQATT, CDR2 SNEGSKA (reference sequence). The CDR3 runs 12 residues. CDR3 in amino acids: CSTSGQGDGYTF. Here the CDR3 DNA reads TGCAGTACTAGCGGACAGGGGGATGGCTACACCTTC.

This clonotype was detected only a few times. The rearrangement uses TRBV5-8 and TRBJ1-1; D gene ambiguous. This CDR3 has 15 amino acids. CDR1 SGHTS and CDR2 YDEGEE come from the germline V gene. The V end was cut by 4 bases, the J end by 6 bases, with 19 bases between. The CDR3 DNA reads TGTGCCAGCAGCCCCGGTGTCGGGAGGGTTTCTGAAGCTTTCTTT. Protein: CASSPGVGRVSEAFF.

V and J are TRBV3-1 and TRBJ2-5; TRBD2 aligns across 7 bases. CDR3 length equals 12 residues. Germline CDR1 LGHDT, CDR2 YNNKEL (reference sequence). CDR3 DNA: TGTGCAGCGGGGAGCCGACAAGAGACCCAGTACTTC. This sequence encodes CAAGSRQETQYF.

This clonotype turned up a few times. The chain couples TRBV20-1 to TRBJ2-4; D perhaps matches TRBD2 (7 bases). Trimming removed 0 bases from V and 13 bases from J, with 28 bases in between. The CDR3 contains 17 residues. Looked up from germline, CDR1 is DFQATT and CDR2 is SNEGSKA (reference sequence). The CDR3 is CSARDRGDTFSYNEQYF. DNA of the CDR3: TGCAGTGCTAGAGATCGGGGGGACACTTTCTCCTACAATGAGCAGTACTTC.

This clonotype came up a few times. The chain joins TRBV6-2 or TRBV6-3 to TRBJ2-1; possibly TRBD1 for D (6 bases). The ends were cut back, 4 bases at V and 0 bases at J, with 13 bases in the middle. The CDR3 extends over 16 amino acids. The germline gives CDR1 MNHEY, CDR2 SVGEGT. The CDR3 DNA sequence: TGTGCCAGCAGTTTCGGACAGTTTTTCTCCTACAATGAGCAGTTCTTC. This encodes CASSFGQFFSYNEQFF.

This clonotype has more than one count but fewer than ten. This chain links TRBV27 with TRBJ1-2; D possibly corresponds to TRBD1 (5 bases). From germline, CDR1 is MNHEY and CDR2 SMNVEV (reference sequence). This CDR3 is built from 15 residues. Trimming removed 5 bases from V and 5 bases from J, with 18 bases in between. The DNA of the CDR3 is TGTGCCAGCAGTCAATCGGGACGAGATAAATATGGCTACACCTTC. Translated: CASSQSGRDKYGYTF.

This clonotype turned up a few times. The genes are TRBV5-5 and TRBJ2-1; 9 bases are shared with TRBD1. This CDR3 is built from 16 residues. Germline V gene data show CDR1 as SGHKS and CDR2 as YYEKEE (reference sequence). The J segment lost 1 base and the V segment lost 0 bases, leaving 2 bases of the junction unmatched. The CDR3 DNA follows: TGTGCCAGCAGCTTGGCGGGGACAGGGTCCTACAATGAGCAGTTCTTC. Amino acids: CASSLAGTGSYNEQFF.

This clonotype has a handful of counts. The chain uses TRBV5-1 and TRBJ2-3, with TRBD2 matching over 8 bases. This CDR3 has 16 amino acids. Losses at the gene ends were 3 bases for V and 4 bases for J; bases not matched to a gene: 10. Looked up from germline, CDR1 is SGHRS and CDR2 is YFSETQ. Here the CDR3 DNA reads TGCGCCAGCAGCTGGAGAACGGGGGGGCTGGCAGATACGCAGTATTTT. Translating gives CASSWRTGGLADTQYF. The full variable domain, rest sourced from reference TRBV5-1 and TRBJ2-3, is KAGVTQTPRYLIKTRGQQVTLSCSPISGHRSVSWYQQTPGQGLQFLFEYFSETQRNKGNFPGRFSGRQFSNSRSEMNVSTLELGDSALYLCASSWRTGGLADTQYFGPGTRLTVL.

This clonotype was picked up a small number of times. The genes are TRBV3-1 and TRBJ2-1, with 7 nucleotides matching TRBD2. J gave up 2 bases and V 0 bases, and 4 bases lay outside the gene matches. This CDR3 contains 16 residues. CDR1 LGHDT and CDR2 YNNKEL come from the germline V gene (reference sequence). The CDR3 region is CASSQEPSGTYNEQFF. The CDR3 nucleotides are TGTGCCAGCAGCCAAGAGCCTAGCGGCACCTACAATGAGCAGTTCTTC.

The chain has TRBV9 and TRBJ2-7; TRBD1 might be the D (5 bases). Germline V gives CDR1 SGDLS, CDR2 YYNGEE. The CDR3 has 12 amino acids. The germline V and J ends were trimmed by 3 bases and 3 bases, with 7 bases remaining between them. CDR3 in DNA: TGTGCCAGCAGCGGGACAAGCTACGAGCAGTACTTC. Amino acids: CASSGTSYEQYF.

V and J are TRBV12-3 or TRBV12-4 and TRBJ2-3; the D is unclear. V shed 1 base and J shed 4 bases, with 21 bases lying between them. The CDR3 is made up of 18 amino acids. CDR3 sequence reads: CASSLDRPYLMSADTQYF. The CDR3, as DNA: TGTGCCAGCAGTTTAGATCGTCCTTACCTAATGAGCGCAGATACGCAGTATTTT.

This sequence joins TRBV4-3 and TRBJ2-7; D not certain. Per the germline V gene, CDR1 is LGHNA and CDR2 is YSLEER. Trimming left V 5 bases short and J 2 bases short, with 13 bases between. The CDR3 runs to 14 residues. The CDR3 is CASSITRLTYEQYF. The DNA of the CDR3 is TGCGCCAGCAGCATAACTCGCCTAACCTACGAGCAGTACTTC.

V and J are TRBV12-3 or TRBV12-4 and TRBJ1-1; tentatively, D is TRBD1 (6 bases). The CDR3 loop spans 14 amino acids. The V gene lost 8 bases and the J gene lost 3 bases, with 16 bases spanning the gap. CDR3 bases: TGTGCCAGCCTCTGGGGCAGGGGTTACACTGAAGCTTTCTTT. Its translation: CASLWGRGYTEAFF.

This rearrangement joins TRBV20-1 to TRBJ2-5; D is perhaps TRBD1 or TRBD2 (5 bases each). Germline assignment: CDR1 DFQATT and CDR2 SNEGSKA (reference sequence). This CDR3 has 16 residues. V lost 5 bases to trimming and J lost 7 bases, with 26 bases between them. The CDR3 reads CSAPPPGRLKLGTQYF. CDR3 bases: TGCAGTGCTCCTCCCCCGGGACGCCTCAAACTGGGGACCCAGTACTTC.

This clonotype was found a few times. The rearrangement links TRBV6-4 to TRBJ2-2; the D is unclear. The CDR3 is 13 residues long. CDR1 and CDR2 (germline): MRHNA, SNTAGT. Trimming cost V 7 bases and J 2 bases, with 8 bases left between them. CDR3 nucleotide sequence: TGTGCCAGCAAGGGCACTAACACCGGGGAGCTGTTTTTT. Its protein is CASKGTNTGELFF.

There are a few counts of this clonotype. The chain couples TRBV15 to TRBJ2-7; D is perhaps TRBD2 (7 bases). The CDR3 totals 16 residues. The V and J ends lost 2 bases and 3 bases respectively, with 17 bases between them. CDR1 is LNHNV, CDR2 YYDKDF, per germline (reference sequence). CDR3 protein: CATSRYRGRADYEQYF. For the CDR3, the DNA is TGTGCCACCAGCAGATATAGGGGGAGGGCAGACTACGAGCAGTACTTC.

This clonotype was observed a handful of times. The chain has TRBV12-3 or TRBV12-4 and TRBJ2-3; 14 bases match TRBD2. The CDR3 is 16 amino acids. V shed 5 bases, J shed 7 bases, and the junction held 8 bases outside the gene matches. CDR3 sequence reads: CASSIRLAGGLNTQYF. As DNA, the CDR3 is TGTGCCAGCAGTATACGACTAGCGGGGGGGCTAAATACGCAGTATTTT.

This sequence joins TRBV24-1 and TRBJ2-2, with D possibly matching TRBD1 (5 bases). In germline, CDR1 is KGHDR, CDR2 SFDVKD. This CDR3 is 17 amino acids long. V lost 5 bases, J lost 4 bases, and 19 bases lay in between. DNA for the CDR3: TGTGCCACCAGTGCCCCGTCAGGGATTAGTAGCACCGGGGAGCTGTTTTTT. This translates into CATSAPSGISSTGELFF.

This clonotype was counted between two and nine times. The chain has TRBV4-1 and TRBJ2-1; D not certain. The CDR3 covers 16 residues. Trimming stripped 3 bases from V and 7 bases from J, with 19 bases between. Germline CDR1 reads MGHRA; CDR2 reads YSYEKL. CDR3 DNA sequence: TGCGCCAGCAGCCAGGGTCCTCGGACCACCGGGAATGAGCAGTTCTTC. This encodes CASSQGPRTTGNEQFF.

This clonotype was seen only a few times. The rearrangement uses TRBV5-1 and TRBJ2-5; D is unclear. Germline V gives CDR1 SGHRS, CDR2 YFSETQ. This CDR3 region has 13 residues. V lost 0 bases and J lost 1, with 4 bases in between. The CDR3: CASSLVIQETQYF. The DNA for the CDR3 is TGCGCCAGCAGCTTGGTCATCCAAGAGACCCAGTACTTC.

In DNA form, the CDR3 reads TGTGCCAGCAACTTGCTCTCGAGGACTGAAGCTTTCTTT. Its protein is CASNLLSRTEAFF. The V call is TRBV2, the J call TRBJ1-1, with D hard to call. Germline assignment: CDR1 SNHLY and CDR2 FYNNEI. This CDR3 region has 13 residues. Trimming stripped 7 bases from V and 5 bases from J, with 14 bases between.

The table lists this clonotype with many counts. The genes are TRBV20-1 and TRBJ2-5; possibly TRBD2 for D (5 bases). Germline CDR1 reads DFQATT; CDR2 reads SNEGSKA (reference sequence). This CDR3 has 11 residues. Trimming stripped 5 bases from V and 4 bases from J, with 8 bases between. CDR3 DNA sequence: TGCAGTGCTTCGGAGGCAGAGACCCAGTACTTC. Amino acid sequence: CSASEAETQYF.

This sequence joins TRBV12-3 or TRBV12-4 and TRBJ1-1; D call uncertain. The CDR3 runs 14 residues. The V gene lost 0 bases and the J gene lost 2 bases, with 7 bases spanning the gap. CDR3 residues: CASSLALINTEAFF. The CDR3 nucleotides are TGTGCCAGCAGTTTAGCCCTAATTAACACTGAAGCTTTCTTT.

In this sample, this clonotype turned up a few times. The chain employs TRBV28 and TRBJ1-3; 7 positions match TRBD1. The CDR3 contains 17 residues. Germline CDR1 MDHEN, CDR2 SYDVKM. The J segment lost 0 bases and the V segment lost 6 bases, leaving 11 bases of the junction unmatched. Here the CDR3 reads CASSRGYLVGSGNTIYF. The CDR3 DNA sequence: TGTGCCAGCAGCAGGGGGTATCTGGTAGGCTCTGGAAACACCATATATTTT.

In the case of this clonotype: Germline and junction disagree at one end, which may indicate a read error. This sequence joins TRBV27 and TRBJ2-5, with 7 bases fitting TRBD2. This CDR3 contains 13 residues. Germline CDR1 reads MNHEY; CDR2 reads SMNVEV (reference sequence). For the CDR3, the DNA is TGTGCCAGCAGGAGTAGCGGGCAAGAGACCCGGTACTTC. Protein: CASRSSGQETRYF.

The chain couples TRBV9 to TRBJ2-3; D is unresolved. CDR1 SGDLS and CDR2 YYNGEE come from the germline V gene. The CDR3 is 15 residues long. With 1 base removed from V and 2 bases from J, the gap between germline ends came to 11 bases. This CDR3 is CASSVYNGPTDTQYF. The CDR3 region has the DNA TGTGCCAGCAGCGTATATAACGGACCCACAGATACGCAGTATTTT.

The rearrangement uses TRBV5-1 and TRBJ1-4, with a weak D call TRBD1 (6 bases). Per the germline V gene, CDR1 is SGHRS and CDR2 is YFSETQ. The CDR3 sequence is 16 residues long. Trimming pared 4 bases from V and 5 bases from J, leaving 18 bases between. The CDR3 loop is CASSRLPGGGNEKLFF. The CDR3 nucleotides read TGCGCCAGCAGCCGACTCCCGGGAGGGGGAAATGAAAAACTGTTTTTT. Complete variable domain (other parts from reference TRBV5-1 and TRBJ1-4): KAGVTQTPRYLIKTRGQQVTLSCSPISGHRSVSWYQQTPGQGLQFLFEYFSETQRNKGNFPGRFSGRQFSNSRSEMNVSTLELGDSALYLCASSRLPGGGNEKLFFGSGTQLSVL.